A single sample is the source of the 18 T cell receptor beta chains below, sequenced in a study of blood T cell repertoires in COVID-19. Sequenced by immunoSEQ multiplex PCR; TCRdb stores in-frame clones only, minus some. The sample yields under 300,000 clones, approximately 91% seen once. Sequenced sample: PBMCs or T cells enriched from blood (not recorded which). Receptors were obtained from a woman in her thirties or forties with acute COVID-19.

The V call is TRBV27, the J call TRBJ2-2; tentative D call: TRBD1 (6 bases). CDR1 and CDR2 (germline): MNHEY, SMNVEV (reference sequence). The CDR3 sequence is 16 residues long. The V end was cut by 7 bases, the J end by 5 bases, with 20 bases between. In DNA, the CDR3 is TGTGCCAGCAAACCTTCTAGCCCGGACAGAACCGGGGAGCTGTTTTTT. This sequence encodes CASKPSSPDRTGELFF.

The V gene is TRBV7-3, the J gene TRBJ2-1, with TRBD1 matching 9 bases. Germline V gives CDR1 SGHTA, CDR2 FQGTGA. There are 15 residues in the CDR3. Trimming took 4 bases from V and 3 from J; bases not matched to a gene: 4. Written as DNA, the CDR3 is TGTGCCAGCAGCTCACCGGGACAGGGCTACAATGAGCAGTTCTTC. It is translated as CASSSPGQGYNEQFF.

The V and J genes are TRBV29-1 and TRBJ2-5; D is unclear. Germline V gives CDR1 SQVTM, CDR2 ANQGSEA. Trimming removed 4 bases at V and 4 bases at J, with 7 bases between. The CDR3 spans 11 residues. CDR3 residues: CSVVFLETQYF. Written as DNA, the CDR3 is TGCAGCGTTGTTTTCCTAGAGACCCAGTACTTC.

The CDR3 bases are TGTGCCAGCAGTCAAACAGGGGCGTCGGGTCGATTCACTGAAGCTTTCTTT. This gives the protein CASSQTGASGRFTEAFF. This rearrangement joins TRBV7-3 to TRBJ1-1; 7 bases are shared with TRBD1. Germline values: CDR1 SGHTA, CDR2 FQGTGA. J lost 4 bases, V lost 6 bases, and 17 bases had no gene match. This CDR3 contains 17 residues.

The V gene is TRBV7-9, the J gene TRBJ1-1; D is undetermined. CDR3 length: 14 amino acids. The germline V gene has CDR1 SEHNR and CDR2 FQNEAQ (reference sequence). The V gene lost 5 bases and the J gene lost 1 base, with 11 bases spanning the gap. CDR3 sequence reads: CASSRSRENTEAFF. The CDR3 DNA sequence: TGTGCCAGCAGCCGATCCCGGGAGAACACTGAAGCTTTCTTT. Full variable domain (missing parts from reference TRBV7-9 and TRBJ1-1): DTGVSQNPRHKITKRGQNVTFRCDPISEHNRLYWYRQTLGQGPEFLTYFQNEAQLEKSRLLSDRFSAERPKGSFSTLEIQRTEQGDSAMYLCASSRSRENTEAFFGQGTRLTVV.

The chain has TRBV30 and TRBJ1-1, with D perhaps matching TRBD1 (5 bases). Trimming removed 4 bases at V and 2 bases at J, with 11 bases between. The CDR3 consists of 13 residues. Per germline, CDR1 GTSNPN and CDR2 SVGIG (reference sequence). The DNA of the CDR3 is TGTGCCTGGAAACGCAGGGAAAACACTGAAGCTTTCTTT. Translation gives CAWKRRENTEAFF.

This clone came up once. The chain carries TRBV7-2 and TRBJ2-7; TRBD2 might be the D (5 bases). Trimming took 0 bases from V and 0 from J, leaving 9 bases between them. The CDR3 totals 15 residues. Looked up from germline, CDR1 is SGHTA and CDR2 is FQGNSA. The CDR3 spells CASSLALDYSYEQYF. The CDR3 DNA is TGTGCCAGCAGCTTAGCTCTCGACTACTCCTACGAGCAGTACTTC.

The genes are TRBV19 and TRBJ1-4, with 11 bases lining up with TRBD1. From germline, CDR1 is LNHDA and CDR2 SQIVND (reference sequence). The CDR3 runs 14 residues. V shed 5 bases and J 11 bases; nucleotides not matched to a gene: 7. The CDR3 bases are TGTGCCAGTAGTCCGGGGACAGGGGGGAGGAAACTGTTTTTT. It translates to CASSPGTGGRKLFF.

The chain joins TRBV19 to TRBJ1-2, with 7 bases aligning to TRBD1. V gave up 9 bases and J gave up 1 base; unmatched junction bases: 2. Looked up from germline, CDR1 is LNHDA and CDR2 is SQIVND (reference sequence). The CDR3 has 12 amino acids. The CDR3 loop reads CASRDSNYGYTF. DNA of the CDR3: TGTGCCAGCAGGGACAGTAACTATGGCTACACCTTC. The full variable domain, rest sourced from reference TRBV19 and TRBJ1-2, is DGGITQSPKYLFRKEGQNVTLSCEQNLNHDAMYWYRQDPGQGLRLIYYSQIVNDFQKGDIAEGYSVSREKKESFPLTVTSAQKNPTAFYLCASRDSNYGYTFGSGTRLTVV.

The CDR3 DNA reads TGTGCCAGCAGCCCGAAGGGGGGACAGGGACAAGAGACCCAGTACTTC. Protein sequence: CASSPKGGQGQETQYF. This chain connects TRBV7-8 to TRBJ2-5; 9 bases are a match to TRBD1. The junction had 9 bases not matched to a gene; V was cut back by 5 bases and J by 2 bases. The length of the CDR3 is 16 residues. Germline loops: CDR1 SGHVS, CDR2 FQNEAQ.

This clone was observed once. The rearrangement links TRBV19 to TRBJ1-5; D possibly corresponds to TRBD1 (6 bases). The CDR3 sequence is 17 residues long. Germline CDR1 is LNHDA and CDR2 is SQIVND (reference sequence). Trimming stripped 3 bases from V and 3 bases from J, with 18 bases between. The CDR3: CASSITPKGQINQPQHF. CDR3 DNA sequence: TGTGCCAGTAGTATTACACCTAAAGGACAGATCAATCAGCCCCAGCATTTT.

The chain has TRBV25-1 and TRBJ2-3; 16 bases map to TRBD2. The CDR3 spans 17 residues. Looked up from germline, CDR1 is MGHDK and CDR2 is SYGVNS. V lost 7 bases and J lost 0; bases outside the gene matches: 4. CDR3 in amino acids: CASTGLAGGISTDTQYF. The CDR3 DNA follows: TGTGCCAGCACGGGACTAGCGGGGGGGATTAGCACAGATACGCAGTATTTT.

V usage is TRBV5-4 and J usage is TRBJ2-3; D gene uncertain. The V and J ends lost 3 bases and 0 bases respectively, with 8 bases between them. From germline, CDR1 is SGHNT and CDR2 YYREEE (reference sequence). CDR3 size: 14 residues. This chain's CDR3 is CASSSLSSTDTQYF. The DNA of the CDR3 is TGTGCCAGCAGCTCCCTAAGCAGCACAGATACGCAGTATTTT. Complete variable domain (other parts from reference TRBV5-4 and TRBJ2-3): ETGVTQSPTHLIKTRGQQVTLRCSSQSGHNTVSWYQQALGQGPQFIFQYYREEENGRGNFPPRFSGLQFPNYSSELNVNALELDDSALYLCASSSLSSTDTQYFGPGTRLTVL.

This sequence joins TRBV6-7 and TRBJ1-5; weak D call: TRBD1 (5 bases). TRBV6-7 is marked as an open reading frame, function uncertain. This CDR3 comprises 13 residues. V gave up 6 bases and J gave up 6 bases, with 12 bases separating them. The CDR3, as DNA: TGTGCCAGCAGGGACAAATTGGTTCAGCCCCAGCATTTT. Amino acid sequence: CASRDKLVQPQHF.

The chain joins TRBV24-1 to TRBJ1-5, with D unclear. Germline CDR1 is KGHDR and CDR2 is SFDVKD. The CDR3 runs to 14 residues. V shed 5 bases and J shed 3 bases, with 10 bases lying between them. CDR3 protein: CATSAPGYNQPQHF. In nucleotides, the CDR3 is TGTGCCACCAGTGCGCCAGGATACAATCAGCCCCAGCATTTT.

This rearrangement joins TRBV9 to TRBJ2-1, with D perhaps TRBD2 (6 bases). Germline CDR1 and CDR2: SGDLS and YYNGEE. Trimming removed 2 bases at V and 7 bases at J, with 16 bases between. The CDR3 is 15 residues long. CDR3 sequence: CASSVSGDLLNEQFF. The CDR3 region has the DNA TGTGCCAGCAGCGTTAGCGGAGATCTCCTGAATGAGCAGTTCTTC.

This chain uses TRBV30 with TRBJ1-5, with D maybe TRBD1 (6 bases). Trimming shortened V by 2 bases and J by 3 bases, and 17 bases separated the two germline ends. The CDR3 runs to 16 residues. Germline CDR1 is GTSNPN and CDR2 is SVGIG (reference sequence). This CDR3 reads CAWSPHRGQYNQPQHF. CDR3 nucleotide sequence: TGTGCCTGGAGTCCCCACCGTGGACAGTACAATCAGCCCCAGCATTTT. Full variable domain (missing parts from reference TRBV30 and TRBJ1-5): SQTIHQWPATLVQPVGSPLSLECTVEGTSNPNLYWYRQAAGRGLQLLFYSVGIGQISSEVPQNLSASRPQDRQFILSSKKLLLSDSGFYLCAWSPHRGQYNQPQHFGDGTRLSIL.

This clone has more than one count but fewer than ten. The chain has TRBV7-9 and TRBJ1-4; 7 positions agree with TRBD1. J gave up 5 bases and V 4 bases, and 10 bases lay outside the gene matches. Per the germline V gene, CDR1 is SEHNR and CDR2 is FQNEAQ (reference sequence). The CDR3 totals 16 residues. The CDR3 region is CASSSRRTGANEKLFF. The CDR3 DNA sequence: TGTGCCAGCAGCTCCCGGCGGACAGGAGCAAATGAAAAACTGTTTTTT. The full variable domain, with the rest looked up from reference TRBV7-9 and TRBJ1-4, is DTGVSQNPRHKITKRGQNVTFRCDPISEHNRLYWYRQTLGQGPEFLTYFQNEAQLEKSRLLSDRFSAERPKGSFSTLEIQRTEQGDSAMYLCASSSRRTGANEKLFFGSGTQLSVL.